This is a list of T cell receptor beta chains from one sample in a study of long-term antiretroviral therapy in people with HIV. TCRdb's table, derived via immunoSEQ multiplex PCR, lists solely in-frame clones and lacks some. Of over 30,000 clones listed, 65% to 85% were seen once; the top ten hold around 3.6%. The starting material was unsorted PBMCs, obtained 3 years after starting antiretroviral therapy. The receptors shown here come from a man aged 45 to 65 with HIV. CDR3s include the opening cysteine and the closing phenylalanine or tryptophan. A D gene is named only where the DNA matches it firmly. Only part of the rows carry a size: once, few, many, or a class if the clone is expanded.

j_call | d_call | clone_size | v_call | cdr3_nt | cdr3_aa
TRBJ2-1 | TRBD1 | - | TRBV7-2 | TGTGCCAGCAGTTTACGACAGGGGGCGGTTGCCGTCATGTTCTTC | CASSLRQGAVAVMFF
TRBJ1-1 | - | once | TRBV27 | TGTGCCAGCACCCCGACAACTCCGAACACTGAAGCTTTCTTT | CASTPTTPNTEAFF
TRBJ2-1 | TRBD1 | - | TRBV6-5 | TGTGCCAGCAGTTGGAAAAACAGGGGTTTGGACAATGAGCAGTTCTTC | CASSWKNRGLDNEQFF
TRBJ2-3 | - | - | TRBV7-2 | TGTGCCAGCAGCTTTGTGCCAGGAGATACGCAGTATTTT | CASSFVPGDTQYF
TRBJ2-3 | - | - | TRBV5-6 | TGTGCCAGCAGCTTGGACCGACGTGACAGGGGCGCGGGAGCAGATACGCAGTATTTT | CASSLDRRDRGAGADTQYF
TRBJ2-5 | - | once | TRBV7-2 | TGTGCCAGCAGCTTTGTTAGAGAGACCCAGTACTTC | CASSFVRETQYF
TRBJ2-1 | - | - | TRBV20-1 | TGCAGTGCTAGCCCCGTGAGTGAGCAGTTCTTC | CSASPVSEQFF
TRBJ2-7 | - | - | TRBV6-6 | TGTGCCAGCAGCTCCGACAGGCACCCCCCCTACGAGCAGTACTTC | CASSSDRHPPYEQYF
TRBJ2-5 | - | - | TRBV13 | TGTGCCAGCAGCTTTGGACGGCAAGAGACCCAGTACTTC | CASSFGRQETQYF
TRBJ2-1 | TRBD2 | - | TRBV7-9 | TGTGCCAGCAGCTCCCTGGGACTAGCGGCGAGCTCCTACAATGAGCAGTTCTTC | CASSSLGLAASSYNEQFF
TRBJ1-5 | TRBD1 | - | TRBV10-3 | TGTGCCATCAGTGAGTCAGGGGGCCGTAATCAGCCCCAGCATTTT | CAISESGGRNQPQHF
TRBJ2-7 | TRBD2 | - | TRBV5-1 | TGCGCCAGCAGCATCGGGCCTTGGGGGGGCGAGCAGTACTTC | CASSIGPWGGEQYF
TRBJ1-1 | TRBD1 | - | TRBV7-9 | TGTGCCAGCAGCCTACCGGACAGGGGGCGCGAGAAATTT | CASSLPDRGREKF
TRBJ2-1 | - | - | TRBV30 | TGTGCCTGGAGTGGCCTTGGGGGCCGGAATGAGCAGTTCTTC | CAWSGLGGRNEQFF
TRBJ1-1 | - | few | TRBV19 | TGTGCCAGTAGTATCGCTACGCATACTGAAGCTTTCTTT | CASSIATHTEAFF
TRBJ2-5 | - | - | TRBV28 | TGTGCCAGCAGTTTAAAGCTACCTCGGACCCAGTACTTC | CASSLKLPRTQYF
TRBJ2-1 | - | - | TRBV9 | TGTGCCAGCAGCGCCGGGACTGGCTCCTACAATGAGCAGTTCTTC | CASSAGTGSYNEQFF
TRBJ2-3 | - | - | TRBV29-1 | TGCAGCGTGGAGGGGGGGAGGGGGGCAGATACGCAGTATTTT | CSVEGGRGADTQYF
TRBJ2-5 | - | - | TRBV7-6 | TGTGCCAGCAGCTCACTCGTTGAGACCCAGTACTTC | CASSSLVETQYF
TRBJ1-2 | TRBD1 | once | TRBV4-2 | TGTGCCAGCAGCCAAGATACAGGGGGCGGCTACACCTTC | CASSQDTGGGYTF